A selection of T cell receptor beta chains follows, all from one sample in a study of T cell responses to AZD1222 COVID-19 vaccine. Generated by immunoSEQ multiplex PCR, the TCRdb table keeps only in-frame clones and is missing some. The sample shows approximately 130,000 clones, more than 85% of them seen only once. Sequenced here: peripheral blood, sampled on day 0 of AZD1222 vaccination. These TCRs come from an adult in good health. The CDR3 runs from the conserved cysteine through the conserved F or W. A D gene is named only where the DNA matches it firmly.

cdr3_aa: CASSTGFSYEQYF; d_call: -; v_call: TRBV2; j_call: TRBJ2-7
cdr3_aa: CASSLPESGGAFF; d_call: TRBD2; v_call: TRBV11-2; j_call: TRBJ2-1
cdr3_aa: CASSYSSGGPPYGYTF; d_call: -; v_call: TRBV6-5; j_call: TRBJ1-2
cdr3_aa: CASSLGGNTEAFF; d_call: -; v_call: TRBV6-5; j_call: TRBJ1-1
cdr3_aa: CASSLRDNAYEQYF; d_call: -; v_call: TRBV5-1; j_call: TRBJ2-7
cdr3_aa: CASRGGTITSPLHF; d_call: -; v_call: TRBV2; j_call: TRBJ1-6
cdr3_aa: CASSIRGVDQPQHF; d_call: -; v_call: TRBV19; j_call: TRBJ1-5
cdr3_aa: CAVSILGGFNEKLFF; d_call: -; v_call: TRBV6-6; j_call: TRBJ1-4
cdr3_aa: CASSPWGHAPNQPQHF; d_call: -; v_call: TRBV6-2/TRBV6-3; j_call: TRBJ1-5
cdr3_aa: CASGREAGGVGAFF; d_call: -; v_call: TRBV7-2; j_call: TRBJ1-1
cdr3_aa: CASSPDRGDTEAFF; d_call: TRBD1; v_call: TRBV3-1/TRBV3-2; j_call: TRBJ1-1
cdr3_aa: CASSPWVRNYGYTF; d_call: -; v_call: TRBV5-5; j_call: TRBJ1-2
cdr3_aa: CASGSGGRNQPQHF; d_call: -; v_call: TRBV19; j_call: TRBJ1-5
cdr3_aa: CASSPLYRTGDYGYTF; d_call: TRBD1; v_call: TRBV27; j_call: TRBJ1-2
cdr3_aa: CASSVATGTGDYGYTF; d_call: TRBD1; v_call: TRBV9; j_call: TRBJ1-2
cdr3_aa: CASSQGGDRGEQFF; d_call: TRBD1; v_call: TRBV4-2; j_call: TRBJ2-1
cdr3_aa: CASSYGGRAEAFF; d_call: -; v_call: TRBV6-5; j_call: TRBJ1-1
cdr3_aa: CATSRGMGYGYTF; d_call: -; v_call: TRBV15; j_call: TRBJ1-2
cdr3_aa: CASSQPYQETQYF; d_call: -; v_call: TRBV3-1/TRBV3-2; j_call: TRBJ2-5
cdr3_aa: CASSPGRRGYTF; d_call: -; v_call: TRBV18; j_call: TRBJ1-2
cdr3_aa: CATTSRGHFREKLFF; d_call: -; v_call: TRBV5-6; j_call: TRBJ1-4
cdr3_aa: CASRGTPNYNEQFF; d_call: -; v_call: TRBV19; j_call: TRBJ2-1
cdr3_aa: CASSLGRPAGELFF; d_call: -; v_call: TRBV7-2; j_call: TRBJ2-2
cdr3_aa: CASRQIGYEQYF; d_call: -; v_call: TRBV5-1; j_call: TRBJ2-7
cdr3_aa: CASTLTGGGYTF; d_call: TRBD1; v_call: TRBV2; j_call: TRBJ1-2
cdr3_aa: CASSVEAVVNTGELFF; d_call: -; v_call: TRBV9; j_call: TRBJ2-2
cdr3_aa: CASSPRTGPNEKLFF; d_call: TRBD1; v_call: TRBV5-1; j_call: TRBJ1-4
cdr3_aa: CAWSVLGRYIYGYTF; d_call: -; v_call: TRBV30; j_call: TRBJ1-2
cdr3_aa: CASSASGGAAEQYF; d_call: TRBD2; v_call: TRBV9; j_call: TRBJ2-7
cdr3_aa: CASSTRDRVVNTEAFF; d_call: TRBD1; v_call: TRBV27; j_call: TRBJ1-1
cdr3_aa: CASSLNPKGGNTIYF; d_call: -; v_call: TRBV5-6; j_call: TRBJ1-3
cdr3_aa: CASNYRGRNTEAFF; d_call: TRBD1; v_call: TRBV6-5; j_call: TRBJ1-1
cdr3_aa: CASWRVSTDTQYF; d_call: -; v_call: TRBV6-5; j_call: TRBJ2-3
cdr3_aa: CASSTGTGFYEQYF; d_call: TRBD1; v_call: TRBV6-5; j_call: TRBJ2-7
cdr3_aa: CASSTGQGNQPQHF; d_call: TRBD1; v_call: TRBV6-5; j_call: TRBJ1-5
cdr3_aa: CASSQRTGLEGYTF; d_call: TRBD1; v_call: TRBV14; j_call: TRBJ1-2
cdr3_aa: CASSEAQGGRYEQYF; d_call: -; v_call: TRBV6-1; j_call: TRBJ2-7
cdr3_aa: CASTVGQANTEAFF; d_call: TRBD1; v_call: TRBV9; j_call: TRBJ1-1
cdr3_aa: CASSPGLSGNTIYF; d_call: -; v_call: TRBV10-1; j_call: TRBJ1-3
cdr3_aa: CASSHRETGTPEAFF; d_call: TRBD1; v_call: TRBV9; j_call: TRBJ1-1
cdr3_aa: CASRAQGAEAFF; d_call: TRBD1; v_call: TRBV6-5; j_call: TRBJ1-1
cdr3_aa: CASKVESAYNSPLHF; d_call: -; v_call: TRBV2; j_call: TRBJ1-6
cdr3_aa: CASSELYGHPFRTEAFF; d_call: -; v_call: TRBV6-1; j_call: TRBJ1-1
cdr3_aa: CASSTYSEQFF; d_call: -; v_call: TRBV12-3/TRBV12-4; j_call: TRBJ2-1
cdr3_aa: CASRDLGPGYNSPLHF; d_call: -; v_call: TRBV4-1; j_call: TRBJ1-6
cdr3_aa: CASSIRGGETQYF; d_call: TRBD2; v_call: TRBV19; j_call: TRBJ2-5
cdr3_aa: CASSLSGAQPQHF; d_call: -; v_call: TRBV5-1; j_call: TRBJ1-5
cdr3_aa: CASRKSDSSNYGYTF; d_call: -; v_call: TRBV7-2; j_call: TRBJ1-2
cdr3_aa: CASRTGQGHTIYF; d_call: TRBD1; v_call: TRBV6-5; j_call: TRBJ1-3
cdr3_aa: CASSLTGGHTEAFF; d_call: TRBD1; v_call: TRBV6-6; j_call: TRBJ1-1
cdr3_aa: CASSTEDRGTEAFF; d_call: TRBD1; v_call: TRBV5-4; j_call: TRBJ1-1
cdr3_aa: CASSQMGVDNTEAFF; d_call: -; v_call: TRBV4-1; j_call: TRBJ1-1
cdr3_aa: CASSLSGDYGYTF; d_call: -; v_call: TRBV11-2; j_call: TRBJ1-2
cdr3_aa: CASSAQRGTPNYGYTF; d_call: -; v_call: TRBV9; j_call: TRBJ1-2
cdr3_aa: CASSQEGQGANYGYTF; d_call: TRBD1; v_call: TRBV3-1/TRBV3-2; j_call: TRBJ1-2
cdr3_aa: CASIGPTGDEQYF; d_call: -; v_call: TRBV7-9; j_call: TRBJ2-7
cdr3_aa: CASSRAGADTQYF; d_call: -; v_call: TRBV4-1; j_call: TRBJ2-3
cdr3_aa: CAWTRTGGTEAFF; d_call: TRBD1; v_call: TRBV30; j_call: TRBJ1-1